These T cell receptor beta chains were read from a single sample in a study of blood T cell repertoires in COVID-19. Some clones are missing from TCRdb's copy, which holds only in-frame ones; the method was immunoSEQ multiplex PCR. The sample lists 200,000 to 250,000 clones; roughly four fifths were seen once. The sequencing sample was made of peripheral blood. The receptors originated from a woman aged 70-85 years with acute or convalescent COVID-19. Both conserved end residues are part of each CDR3. D genes are given only for firm matches. The size entry is marked missing in some rows and otherwise reads once, few, many or a size class.

.	TRBV24-1	TRBJ2-2	.	CATRGGTVDTGELFF	TGTGCCACCAGGGGCGGGACAGTAGATACCGGGGAGCTGTTTTTT
.	TRBV6-5	TRBJ2-5	TRBD2	CASRPSGGVIETQYF	TGTGCCAGCAGGCCAAGCGGGGGGGTTATAGAGACCCAGTACTTC
.	TRBV28	TRBJ1-5	.	CASTIPQGRDQPQHF	TGTGCCAGCACCATCCCCCAGGGAAGGGATCAGCCCCAGCATTTT
.	TRBV21-1	TRBJ2-4	.	CASSKGRQGAKNIQYF	TGTGCCAGCAGCAAAGGAAGACAGGGGGCCAAAAACATTCAGTACTTC
.	TRBV11-2	TRBJ1-3	.	CASSPRQLSTGNTIYF	TGTGCCAGCAGCCCGAGACAGCTATCAACTGGAAACACCATATATTTT
.	TRBV20-1	TRBJ1-5	.	CSASLGARNQPQHF	TGCAGTGCTAGTTTGGGGGCTCGCAATCAGCCCCAGCATTTT
once	TRBV5-4	TRBJ1-5	TRBD1	CASSSGQNNQPQHF	TGTGCCAGCAGCTCGGGACAGAACAATCAGCCCCAGCATTTT
.	TRBV4-1	TRBJ1-4	TRBD1	CASSPDRGANEKLFF	TGCGCCAGCAGCCCCGACAGGGGAGCGAATGAAAAACTGTTTTTT
once	TRBV7-2	TRBJ1-2	TRBD1	CASSLAGTGSVLGYTF	TGTGCCAGCAGCTTAGCGGGGACAGGGTCTGTTTTAGGCTACACCTTC
.	TRBV5-6	TRBJ1-4	TRBD1	CASSSRPGGFYEKLFF	TGTGCCAGCAGCTCACGTCCAGGGGGCTTCTATGAAAAACTGTTTTTT
.	TRBV11-3	TRBJ2-5	.	CASSSGGGDNQETQYF	TGTGCCAGCAGCTCGGGGGGCGGGGACAACCAAGAGACCCAGTACTTC
.	TRBV6-6	TRBJ1-6	.	CASSYGDKLYNSPLHF	TGTGCCAGCAGTTACGGCGACAAGTTGTATAATTCACCCCTCCACTTT
.	TRBV11-2	TRBJ1-2	TRBD1	CASSVGDRYYGYTF	TGTGCCAGCAGCGTCGGGGACAGATACTATGGCTACACCTTC
.	TRBV6-5	TRBJ2-7	.	CASSYGDRGLAEQYF	TGTGCCAGCAGTTACGGGGACAGGGGACTAGCCGAGCAGTACTTC
.	TRBV10-2	TRBJ2-5	.	CASSEGRETQYF	TGCGCCAGCAGTGAAGGGAGGGAGACCCAGTACTTC
once	TRBV7-2	TRBJ1-2	.	CASSLGLAGYGYTF	TGTGCCAGCAGCTTAGGGCTGGCGGGCTATGGCTACACCTTC
.	TRBV18	TRBJ1-3	TRBD1	CASSPPGQGSFSGNTIYF	TGTGCCAGCTCACCGCCGGGACAGGGGTCCTTCTCTGGAAACACCATATATTTT
.	TRBV9	TRBJ2-7	TRBD2	CASSPLRGDPTYEQYF	TGTGCCAGCAGCCCCCTCCGGGGGGACCCGACCTACGAGCAGTACTTC
once	TRBV6-1	TRBJ1-1	TRBD1	CASSEVRGITEAFF	TGTGCCAGCAGTGAAGTCAGGGGGATCACTGAAGCTTTCTTT
few	TRBV10-3	TRBJ1-4	.	CAISVLVEEKLFF	TGTGCCATCAGTGTATTAGTGGAGGAAAAACTGTTTTTT
.	TRBV5-1	TRBJ1-2	.	CASSPEGGGYGYTF	TGCGCCAGCAGCCCGGAAGGGGGGGGATATGGCTACACCTTC
few	TRBV7-2	TRBJ1-6	TRBD1	CASSKDRAESVSPLHF	TGTGCCAGCAGCAAAGACAGGGCTGAATCGGTTTCACCCCTCCACTTT
.	TRBV7-9	TRBJ1-1	.	CASTTGPPNTEAFF	TGTGCCAGCACAACAGGCCCTCCGAACACTGAAGCTTTCTTT
many	TRBV15	TRBJ2-7	.	CATSRDTVEFGYEQYF	TGTGCCACCAGCAGAGATACGGTGGAGTTTGGCTACGAGCAGTACTTC
.	TRBV18	TRBJ1-5	TRBD1	CASSSGGGNQPQHF	TGTGCCAGCTCATCAGGGGGTGGCAATCAGCCCCAGCATTTT
.	TRBV5-6	TRBJ1-2	.	CASSPRIAGSYTF	TGTGCCAGCAGCCCCAGGATCGCGGGGAGCTACACCTTC
.	TRBV27	TRBJ2-2	TRBD2	CASGHPGMGGGDGELFF	TGTGCCAGCGGACACCCGGGGATGGGCGGGGGTGACGGGGAGCTGTTTTTT
.	TRBV5-6	TRBJ2-4	.	CASSSRQAGSQNIQYF	TGTGCCAGCAGCTCTAGACAGGCTGGATCCCAAAACATTCAGTACTTC
.	TRBV28	TRBJ2-2	.	CASSLAGKVTGELFF	TGTGCCAGCAGTTTGGCCGGGAAGGTCACCGGGGAGCTGTTTTTT
.	TRBV7-2	TRBJ1-3	TRBD1	CASSYLTGAHGNTIYF	TGTGCCAGCAGCTACCTTACAGGGGCGCATGGAAACACCATATATTTT
.	TRBV28	TRBJ2-7	TRBD1	CASLGQGISNYEQYF	TGTGCCAGCCTGGGACAGGGCATATCAAACTACGAGCAGTACTTC
.	TRBV19	TRBJ1-1	.	CASSTGRGTEAFF	TGTGCCAGTAGTACCGGGAGGGGGACTGAAGCTTTCTTT
.	TRBV19	TRBJ1-4	.	CASSRGLNEKLFF	TGTGCCAGTAGTAGAGGACTTAATGAAAAACTGTTTTTT
.	TRBV3-1/TRBV3-2	TRBJ2-1	TRBD2	CASSQAYLAGGNEQFF	TGTGCCAGCAGCCAAGCATATTTGGCGGGGGGCAATGAGCAGTTCTTC
.	TRBV5-4	TRBJ1-5	.	CASSLEGGVSNQPQHF	TGTGCCAGCAGCTTGGAGGGAGGGGTAAGCAATCAGCCCCAGCATTTT
.	TRBV24-1	TRBJ1-2	TRBD1	CATSGSGTGGEGNGYTF	TGTGCCACCAGTGGAAGCGGGACAGGGGGCGAGGGTAATGGCTACACCTTC
once	TRBV6-2/TRBV6-3	TRBJ1-2	.	CASSYGTGPEGGYTF	TGTGCCAGCAGTTACGGCACAGGGCCCGAGGGCGGCTACACCTTC
.	TRBV10-3	TRBJ1-2	TRBD1	CAISGRTGDGYTF	TGTGCCATCAGTGGCCGGACAGGGGATGGCTACACCTTC
.	TRBV9	TRBJ1-1	.	CASSVDLNTEAFF	TGTGCCAGCAGCGTAGATCTAAACACTGAAGCTTTCTTT
.	TRBV6-2/TRBV6-3	TRBJ1-5	TRBD1	CASSYSWDSLAQPQHF	TGTGCCAGCAGTTACTCGTGGGACAGTTTGGCTCAGCCCCAGCATTTT
.	TRBV23-1	TRBJ1-2	TRBD1	CASSQLVDRDPNYGYTF	TGCGCCAGCAGTCAGTTGGTAGACAGGGATCCTAACTATGGCTACACCTTC
.	TRBV7-2	TRBJ2-1	.	CASSLVGSYNEQFF	TGTGCCAGCAGCTTGGTGGGGAGCTACAATGAGCAGTTCTTC
few	TRBV30	TRBJ1-2	.	CAWTSLNGGHYGYTF	TGTGCCTGGACCAGCCTGAACGGGGGGCACTATGGCTACACCTTC
.	TRBV7-9	TRBJ2-7	TRBD1	CASSLFGTDSYEQYF	TGTGCCAGCAGCTTATTCGGGACAGACTCCTACGAGCAGTACTTC
.	TRBV20-1	TRBJ2-2	TRBD2	CSASVASGSGQITGELFF	TGCAGTGCTAGTGTTGCTAGCGGGTCGGGTCAAATCACCGGGGAGCTGTTTTTT
few	TRBV30	TRBJ1-2	TRBD1	CAWSALTGGVKGYTF	TGTGCCTGGAGTGCGCTCACAGGGGGCGTTAAAGGCTACACCTTC
.	TRBV6-5	TRBJ1-1	.	CATGGYPNTEAFF	TGTGCCACCGGCGGGTATCCGAACACTGAAGCTTTCTTT
.	TRBV6-6	TRBJ2-7	TRBD2	CASREGGSYEQYF	TGTGCCAGCAGGGAGGGAGGGTCCTACGAGCAGTACTTC